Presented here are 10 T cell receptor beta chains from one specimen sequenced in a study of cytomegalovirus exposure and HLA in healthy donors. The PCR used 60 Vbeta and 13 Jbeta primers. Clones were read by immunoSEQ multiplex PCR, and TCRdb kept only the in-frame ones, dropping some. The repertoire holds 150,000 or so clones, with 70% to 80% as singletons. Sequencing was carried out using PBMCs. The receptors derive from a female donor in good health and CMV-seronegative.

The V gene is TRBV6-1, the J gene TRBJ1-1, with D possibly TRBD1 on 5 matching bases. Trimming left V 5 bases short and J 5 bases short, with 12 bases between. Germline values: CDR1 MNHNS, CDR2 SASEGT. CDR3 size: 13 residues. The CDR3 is CASSPRRGTEAFF. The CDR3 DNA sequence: TGTGCCAGCAGTCCCCGAAGGGGTACTGAAGCTTTCTTT.

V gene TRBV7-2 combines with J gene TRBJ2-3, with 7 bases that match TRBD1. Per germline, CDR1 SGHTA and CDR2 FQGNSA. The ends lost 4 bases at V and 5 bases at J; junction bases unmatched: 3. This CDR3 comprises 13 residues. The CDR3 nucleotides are TGTGCCAGCAGCTCTGGACAGGAAGATACGCAGTATTTT. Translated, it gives CASSSGQEDTQYF.

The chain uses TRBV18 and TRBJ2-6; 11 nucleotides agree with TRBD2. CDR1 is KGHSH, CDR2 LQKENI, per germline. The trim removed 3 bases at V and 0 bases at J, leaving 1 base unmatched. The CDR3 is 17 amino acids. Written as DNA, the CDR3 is TGTGCCAGCTCACCGACTAGCGGGACCTCTGGGGCCAACGTCCTGACTTTC. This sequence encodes CASSPTSGTSGANVLTF.

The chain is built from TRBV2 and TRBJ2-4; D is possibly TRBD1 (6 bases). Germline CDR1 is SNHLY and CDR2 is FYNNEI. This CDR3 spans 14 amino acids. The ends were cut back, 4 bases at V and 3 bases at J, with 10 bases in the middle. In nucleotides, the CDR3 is TGTGCCAGCAGTGGGACAGTGGGCAAAAACATTCAGTACTTC. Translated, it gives CASSGTVGKNIQYF.

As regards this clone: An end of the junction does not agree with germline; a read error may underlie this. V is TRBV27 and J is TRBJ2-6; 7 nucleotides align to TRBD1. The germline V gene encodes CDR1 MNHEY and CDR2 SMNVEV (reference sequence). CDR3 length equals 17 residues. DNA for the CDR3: TGTGCCAGCAGACTGGGACAGTCGCACTCTGGGGCCAACGGCCTGACTTTC. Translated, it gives CASRLGQSHSGANGLTF.

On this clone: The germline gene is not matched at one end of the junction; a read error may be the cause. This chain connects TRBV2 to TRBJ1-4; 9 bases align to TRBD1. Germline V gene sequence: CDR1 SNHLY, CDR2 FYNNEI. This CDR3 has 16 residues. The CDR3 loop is CASLGTGRATSEKLFF. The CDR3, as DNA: TGTGCCAGCTTAGGGACAGGGCGAGCAACTAGTGAAAAACTGTTTTTT. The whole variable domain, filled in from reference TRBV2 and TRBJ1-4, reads EPEVTQTPSHQVTQMGQEVILRCVPISNHLYFYWYRQILGQKVEFLVSFYNNEISEKSEIFDDQFSVERPDGSNFTLKIRSTKLEDSAMYFCASLGTGRATSEKLFFGSGTQLSVL.

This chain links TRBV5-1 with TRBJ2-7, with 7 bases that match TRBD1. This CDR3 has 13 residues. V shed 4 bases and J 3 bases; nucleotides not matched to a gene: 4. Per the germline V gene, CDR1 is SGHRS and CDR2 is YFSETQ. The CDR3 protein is CASSQGQNYEQYF. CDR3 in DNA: TGCGCCAGCAGCCAGGGACAGAACTACGAGCAGTACTTC.

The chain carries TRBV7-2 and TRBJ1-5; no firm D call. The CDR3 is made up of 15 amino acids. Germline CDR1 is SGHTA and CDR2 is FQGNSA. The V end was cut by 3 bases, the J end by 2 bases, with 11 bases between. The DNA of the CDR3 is TGTGCCAGCAGCTTCGAAGGAGGAGGCAATCAGCCCCAGCATTTT. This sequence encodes CASSFEGGGNQPQHF.

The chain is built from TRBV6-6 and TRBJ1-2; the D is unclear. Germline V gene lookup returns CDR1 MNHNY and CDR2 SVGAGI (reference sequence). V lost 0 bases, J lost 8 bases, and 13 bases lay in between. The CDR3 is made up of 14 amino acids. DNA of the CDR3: TGTGCCAGCAGTTACTCGAGGGATGGCTGGGGCTACACCTTC. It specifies CASSYSRDGWGYTF.

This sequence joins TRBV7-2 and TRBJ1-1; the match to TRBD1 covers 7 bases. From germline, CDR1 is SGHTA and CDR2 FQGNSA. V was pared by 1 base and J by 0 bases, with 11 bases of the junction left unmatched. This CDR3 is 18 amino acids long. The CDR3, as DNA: TGTGCCAGCAGCTTAGAATGGGGACAGTCACCAATGAACACTGAAGCTTTCTTT. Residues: CASSLEWGQSPMNTEAFF.